The entry that follows covers one T cell receptor beta chain sequence. Its matching antigen is unknown. Germline V CDR1 and CDR2: WSHSY, SAAADI. V was cut by 6 bases and J by 3 bases, with 6 bases left in between. The CDR3 extends over 11 amino acids. The data are from a study of cytomegalovirus exposure and HLA in healthy donors. Study in general: An early release of data contained roughly 86 million unique TCRs, which came from HLA-typed donors.

General observations from the study: Some V segments, including TRBV6-2 and TRBV6-3, were excluded as indistinguishable.

This PCR relied on a set of 60 Vbeta primers and 13 Jbeta primers. TCRdb's copy holds only in-frame clones and misses some; the assay was immunoSEQ multiplex PCR. Of around 140,000 clones in the sample, roughly 81% were seen once. The sequence was collected from a female donor in good health and CMV-seronegative. Sequenced sample: PBMCs. The chain recombines TRBV10-2 with TRBJ2-7; D not resolved. In DNA form, the CDR3 reads TGCGCCAGCAGCCCCCGCTACGAGCAGTACTTC. The encoded protein is CASSPRYEQYF.